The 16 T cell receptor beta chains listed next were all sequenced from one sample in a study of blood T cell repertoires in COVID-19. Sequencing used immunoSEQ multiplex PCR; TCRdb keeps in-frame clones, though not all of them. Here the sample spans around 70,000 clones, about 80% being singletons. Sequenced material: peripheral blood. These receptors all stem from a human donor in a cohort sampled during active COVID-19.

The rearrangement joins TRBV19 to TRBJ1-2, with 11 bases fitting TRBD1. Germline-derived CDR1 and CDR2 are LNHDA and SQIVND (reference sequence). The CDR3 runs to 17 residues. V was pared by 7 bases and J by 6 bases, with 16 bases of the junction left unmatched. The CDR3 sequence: CASNDAAGDRGVNGYTF. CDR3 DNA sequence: TGTGCCAGTAATGACGCGGCTGGGGACAGGGGGGTCAATGGCTACACCTTC.

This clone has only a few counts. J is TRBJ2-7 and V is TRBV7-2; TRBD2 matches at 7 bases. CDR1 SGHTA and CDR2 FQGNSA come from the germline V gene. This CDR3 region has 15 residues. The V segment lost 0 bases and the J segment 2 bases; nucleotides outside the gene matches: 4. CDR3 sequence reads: CASSLALAAAYEQYF. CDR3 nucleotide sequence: TGTGCCAGCAGCTTAGCCCTAGCGGCAGCCTACGAGCAGTACTTC.

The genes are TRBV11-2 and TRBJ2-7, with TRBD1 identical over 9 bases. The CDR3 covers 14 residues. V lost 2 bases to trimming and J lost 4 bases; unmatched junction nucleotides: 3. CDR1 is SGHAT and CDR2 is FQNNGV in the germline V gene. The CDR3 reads CASSLLTGGYEQYF. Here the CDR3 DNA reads TGTGCCAGCAGCTTATTGACAGGGGGATACGAGCAGTACTTC.

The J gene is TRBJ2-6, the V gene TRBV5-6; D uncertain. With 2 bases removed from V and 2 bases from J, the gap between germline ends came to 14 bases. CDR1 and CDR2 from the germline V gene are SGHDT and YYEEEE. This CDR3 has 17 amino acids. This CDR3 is CASSLEEVAAGANVLTF. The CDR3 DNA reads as TGTGCCAGCAGCTTAGAAGAGGTGGCCGCTGGGGCCAACGTCCTGACTTTC. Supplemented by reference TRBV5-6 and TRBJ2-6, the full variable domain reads DAGVTQSPTHLIKTRGQQVTLRCSPKSGHDTVSWYQQALGQGPQFIFQYYEEEERQRGNFPDRFSGHQFPNYSSELNVNALLLGDSALYLCASSLEEVAAGANVLTFGAGSRLTVL.

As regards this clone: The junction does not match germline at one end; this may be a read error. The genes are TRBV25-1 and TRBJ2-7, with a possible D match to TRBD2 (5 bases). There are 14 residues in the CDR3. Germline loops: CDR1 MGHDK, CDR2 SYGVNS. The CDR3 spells CASSDAGISHEQYF. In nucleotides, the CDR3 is TGTGCCAGCAGTGATGCGGGCATCTCCCACGAGCAGTACTTC.

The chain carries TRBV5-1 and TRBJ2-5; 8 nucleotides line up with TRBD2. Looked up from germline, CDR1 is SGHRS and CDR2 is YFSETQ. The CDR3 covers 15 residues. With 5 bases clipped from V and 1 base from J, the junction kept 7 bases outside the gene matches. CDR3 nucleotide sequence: TGCGCCAGCAGACTAGCGGCAGAGGGCCAAGAGACCCAGTACTTC. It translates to CASRLAAEGQETQYF.

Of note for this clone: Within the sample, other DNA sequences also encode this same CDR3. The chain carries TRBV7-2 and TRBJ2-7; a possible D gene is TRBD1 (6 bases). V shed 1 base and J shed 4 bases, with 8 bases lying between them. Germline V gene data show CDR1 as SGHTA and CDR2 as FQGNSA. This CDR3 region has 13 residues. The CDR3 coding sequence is TGTGCCAGCAGCTTAGAACAGGGTTACGAGCAGTACTTC. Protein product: CASSLEQGYEQYF.

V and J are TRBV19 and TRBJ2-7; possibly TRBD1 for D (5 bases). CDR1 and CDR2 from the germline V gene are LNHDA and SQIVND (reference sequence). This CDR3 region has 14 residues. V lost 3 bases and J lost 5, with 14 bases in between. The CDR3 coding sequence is TGTGCCAGTAGTATTGCAGGGTCGAGCCACGAGCAGTACTTC. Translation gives CASSIAGSSHEQYF.

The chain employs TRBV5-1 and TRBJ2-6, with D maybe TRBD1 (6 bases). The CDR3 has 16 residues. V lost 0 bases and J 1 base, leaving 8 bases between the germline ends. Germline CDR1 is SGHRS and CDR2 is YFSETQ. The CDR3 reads CASSLGTGSGANVLTF. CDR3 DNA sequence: TGCGCCAGCAGCTTGGGCACAGGGTCTGGGGCCAACGTCCTGACTTTC. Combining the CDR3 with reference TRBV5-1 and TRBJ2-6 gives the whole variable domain KAGVTQTPRYLIKTRGQQVTLSCSPISGHRSVSWYQQTPGQGLQFLFEYFSETQRNKGNFPGRFSGRQFSNSRSEMNVSTLELGDSALYLCASSLGTGSGANVLTFGAGSRLTVL.

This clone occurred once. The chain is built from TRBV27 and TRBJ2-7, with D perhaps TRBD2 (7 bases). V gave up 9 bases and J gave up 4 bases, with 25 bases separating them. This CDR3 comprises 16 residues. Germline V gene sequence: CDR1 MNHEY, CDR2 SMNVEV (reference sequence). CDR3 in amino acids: CASQRGGPDGIYEQYF. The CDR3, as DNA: TGTGCCAGTCAGAGGGGGGGACCCGACGGGATATACGAGCAGTACTTC.

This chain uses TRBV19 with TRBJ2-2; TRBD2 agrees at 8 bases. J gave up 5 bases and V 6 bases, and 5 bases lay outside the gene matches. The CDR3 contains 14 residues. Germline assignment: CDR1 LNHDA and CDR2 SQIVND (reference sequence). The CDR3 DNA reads TGTGCCAGTAGCGGGCTAGCGGGTACCGGGGAGCTGTTTTTT. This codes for CASSGLAGTGELFF.

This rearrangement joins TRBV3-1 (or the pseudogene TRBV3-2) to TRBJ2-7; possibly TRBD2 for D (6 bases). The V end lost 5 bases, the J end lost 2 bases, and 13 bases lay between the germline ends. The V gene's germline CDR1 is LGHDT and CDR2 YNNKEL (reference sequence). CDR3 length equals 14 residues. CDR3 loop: CASSVSGVPYEQYF. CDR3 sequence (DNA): TGTGCCAGCAGCGTATCGGGAGTTCCCTACGAGCAGTACTTC.

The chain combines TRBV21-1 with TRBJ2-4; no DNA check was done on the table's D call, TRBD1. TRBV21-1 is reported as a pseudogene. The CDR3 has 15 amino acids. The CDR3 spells CASSKRGQGSNIQYF. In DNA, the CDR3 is TGTGCCAGCAGCAAAAGAGGACAGGGGAGCAACATTCAGTACTTC.

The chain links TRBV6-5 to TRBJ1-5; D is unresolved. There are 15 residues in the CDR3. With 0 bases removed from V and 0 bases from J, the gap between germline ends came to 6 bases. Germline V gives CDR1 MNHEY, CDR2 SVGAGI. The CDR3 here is CASSYSGSSNQPQHF. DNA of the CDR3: TGTGCCAGCAGTTACTCCGGGAGTAGCAATCAGCCCCAGCATTTT.

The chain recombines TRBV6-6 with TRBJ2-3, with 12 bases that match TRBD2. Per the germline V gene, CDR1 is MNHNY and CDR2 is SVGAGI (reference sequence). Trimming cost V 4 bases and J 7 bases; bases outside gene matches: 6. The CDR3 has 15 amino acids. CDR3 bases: TGTGCCAGCAGTTCTAGCGGGGGGGGCGAATATACGCAGTATTTT. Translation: CASSSSGGGEYTQYF.

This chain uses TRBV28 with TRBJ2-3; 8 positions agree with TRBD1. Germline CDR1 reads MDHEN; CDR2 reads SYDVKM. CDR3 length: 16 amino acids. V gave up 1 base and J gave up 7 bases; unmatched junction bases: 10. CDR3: CASSLSTGGEPNTQYF. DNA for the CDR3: TGTGCCAGCAGTTTATCAACAGGGGGTGAACCCAATACGCAGTATTTT.